A single sample is the source of the 5 T cell receptor beta chains below, sequenced in a study of control samples from healthy donors and cancer patients (dated by TCRdb to 2020 to 2022). The library was built by means of the immunoSEQ multiplex PCR assay. Entries here come from immuneACCESS through TCRdb and include only in-frame sequences with V and J called. Some clones fail to appear in such tables; in the studies checked, an unresolved V gene covers under half of the shortfall, and the cause of the remainder is unknown. The sample data list more than 50,000 clones, and 88% of these were observed just once. The ten biggest clones cover approximately 4% of the sample. Sample: blood. The receptor source for this set is a man between 50 and 59 years old in good health.

V usage is TRBV18 and J usage is TRBJ2-5; D unclear. Germline V gene sequence: CDR1 KGHSH, CDR2 LQKENI. V shed 0 bases and J shed 4 bases, with 6 bases lying between them. The CDR3 runs 13 residues. The CDR3 DNA reads as TGTGCCAGCTCACCACCCGGGTCAGAGACCCAGTACTTC. Translated, it gives CASSPPGSETQYF.

The chain joins TRBV4-2 to TRBJ2-1, with 10 bases that match TRBD2. V was pared by 0 bases and J by 3 bases, with 14 bases of the junction left unmatched. CDR1 is LGHNA and CDR2 is YNFKEQ in the germline V gene. The CDR3 contains 20 residues. The CDR3 DNA follows: TGTGCCAGCAGCCAAGATGGAGAGGTTGTGCTAGCGGGAGTCTACAATGAGCAGTTCTTC. It codes for CASSQDGEVVLAGVYNEQFF.

V gene TRBV30 combines with J gene TRBJ2-7; 9 positions match TRBD1. The CDR3 covers 12 residues. Germline V gives CDR1 GTSNPN, CDR2 SVGIG (reference sequence). CDR3: CGLQGAAYEQYF. The CDR3 DNA is TGTGGCTTACAGGGGGCGGCCTACGAGCAGTACTTC.

This sequence joins TRBV6-5 and TRBJ2-3; D is uncertain. This CDR3 has 11 amino acids. Trimming removed 4 bases from V and 8 bases from J, with 7 bases in between. The V gene's germline CDR1 is MNHEY and CDR2 SVGAGI. Here the CDR3 reads CASSFMGTQYF. CDR3 in DNA: TGTGCCAGCAGTTTCATGGGTACGCAGTATTTT.

The chain uses TRBV2 and TRBJ2-3; D is possibly TRBD1 (7 bases). V was cut by 6 bases and J by 4 bases, with 17 bases left in between. CDR1 and CDR2 (germline): SNHLY, FYNNEI. This CDR3 contains 15 residues. The CDR3: CASRAGGLNADTQYF. The CDR3 nucleotides are TGTGCCAGCAGGGCAGGGGGACTCAACGCAGATACGCAGTATTTT.